The 23 T cell receptor beta chains below all came from one sample that was sequenced in a study of graft-versus-host responses after intestinal transplantation. Clones were read by immunoSEQ multiplex PCR, and TCRdb kept only the in-frame ones, dropping some. Of about 97,000 clones in the sample, 75% to 95% were seen once. Sequencing used PBMCs, obtained about 450 days after intestinal transplant. The receptor set was obtained from a human patient who received an intestinal transplant, so some T cells may come from the graft donor.

This clone was recorded a few times. The rearrangement uses TRBV5-1 and TRBJ2-7; TRBD1 matches at 8 bases. The germline V gene encodes CDR1 SGHRS and CDR2 YFSETQ. V was pared by 4 bases and J by 2 bases, with 5 bases of the junction left unmatched. The CDR3 sequence is 14 residues long. The CDR3 DNA reads as TGCGCCAGCAGCATAGGACAGGGTGCCTACGAGCAGTACTTC. The encoded protein is CASSIGQGAYEQYF.

V is TRBV6-4 and J is TRBJ1-2, with D possibly being TRBD1 (5 bases). V shed 2 bases and J shed 6 bases, with 25 bases lying between them. The germline V gene has CDR1 MRHNA and CDR2 SNTAGT. This CDR3 is built from 18 residues. The CDR3 DNA sequence: TGTGCCAGCAGTGACGATCGGGGCCCTAGGGGCTCGAGAGATGGCTACACCTTC. It codes for CASSDDRGPRGSRDGYTF.

This clone was seen a handful of times. The rearrangement joins TRBV21-1 to TRBJ1-6; TRBD1 is taken as the D call from the table, unchecked against the DNA. TRBV21-1 corresponds to a pseudogene. CDR3 length: 17 amino acids. In nucleotides, the CDR3 is TGTGCCAGCAGCAAAGCTAGAGACAGGGGCACCAATTCACCCCTCCACTTT. This encodes CASSKARDRGTNSPLHF.

The CDR3 sequence is CASSYSKLAGVETQYF. The CDR3 region has the DNA TGTGCCAGCAGTTACTCGAAACTAGCGGGGGTAGAGACCCAGTACTTC. This rearrangement joins TRBV6-5 to TRBJ2-5; TRBD2 aligns across 11 bases. CDR1 and CDR2 from the germline V gene are MNHEY and SVGAGI. This CDR3 has 16 residues. The V and J ends lost 0 bases and 4 bases, in that order; junction bases with no gene match: 4.

This chain connects TRBV12-5 to TRBJ1-1; TRBD1 matches 8 bases. The CDR3 loop spans 12 amino acids. V gave up 1 base and J gave up 11 bases; unmatched junction bases: 3. Germline lookup yields CDR1 LGHNT and CDR2 FRNRAP. CDR3 in DNA: TGTGCTAGTGGTTTGGACAGGGGGTCGGCTTTCTTT. Its protein is CASGLDRGSAFF.

The chain has TRBV10-3 and TRBJ2-7, with D tentatively TRBD2 (5 bases). CDR1 and CDR2 from the germline V gene are ENHRY and SYGVKD. Trimming took 4 bases from V and 6 from J, leaving 7 bases between them. The CDR3 is 11 amino acids. DNA for the CDR3: TGTGCCATCAGTGGGGCGGGCGAGCAGTACTTC. Encoded protein: CAISGAGEQYF.

This sequence joins TRBV5-5 and TRBJ1-2, with D uncertain. This CDR3 is 16 amino acids long. Between the trimmed V and J ends, which lost 0 bases and 8 bases, there was a span of 20 bases. Germline V gives CDR1 SGHKS, CDR2 YYEKEE (reference sequence). The CDR3 is CASSLVWEGSRWGYTF. The DNA for the CDR3 is TGTGCCAGCAGCTTGGTGTGGGAAGGGTCCCGTTGGGGCTACACCTTC.

J is TRBJ2-7 and V is TRBV7-2; tentatively, D is TRBD1 (6 bases). Trimming took 1 base from V and 2 from J, leaving 12 bases between them. The CDR3 is made up of 15 amino acids. Germline CDR1 and CDR2: SGHTA and FQGNSA. CDR3 in amino acids: CASSLGQVGTYEQYF. Written as DNA, the CDR3 is TGTGCCAGCAGCTTAGGACAGGTCGGGACCTACGAGCAGTACTTC.

The chain recombines TRBV13 with TRBJ2-7, with 8 nucleotides matching TRBD1. This CDR3 has 15 amino acids. Germline V gene sequence: CDR1 PRHDT, CDR2 FYEKMQ (reference sequence). V was pared by 5 bases and J by 4 bases, with 10 bases of the junction left unmatched. CDR3 DNA sequence: TGTGCCAGCAGCCCCTCGGACAGGGAAGTTTACGAGCAGTACTTC. Amino acid sequence: CASSPSDREVYEQYF.

The rearrangement uses TRBV7-3 and TRBJ1-4; 7 nucleotides match TRBD1. The CDR3 contains 17 residues. V lost 4 bases and J lost 4; bases outside the gene matches: 12. Germline V gene data show CDR1 as SGHTA and CDR2 as FQGTGA. The CDR3 spells CASSYYRSGTVNEKLFF. CDR3 nucleotides: TGTGCCAGCAGCTATTACCGATCCGGGACAGTTAATGAAAAACTGTTTTTT.

The J gene is TRBJ1-6, the V gene TRBV11-2; D is possibly TRBD1 (5 bases). Deletions cut 6 bases from V and 0 bases from J, with 12 bases between. Germline V gives CDR1 SGHAT, CDR2 FQNNGV. This CDR3 region has 16 residues. CDR3 residues: CASRGGRASYNSPLHF. Here the CDR3 DNA reads TGTGCCAGCAGGGGGGGAAGAGCCTCCTATAATTCACCCCTCCACTTT.

CDR3 protein: CASSGQGGETQYF. The CDR3 DNA reads TGCGCCAGCAGCGGACAGGGAGGCGAGACCCAGTACTTC. The chain employs TRBV5-1 and TRBJ2-5, with TRBD1 identical over 8 bases. Germline CDR1 SGHRS, CDR2 YFSETQ. The J segment lost 5 bases and the V segment lost 4 bases, leaving 4 bases of the junction unmatched. This CDR3 contains 13 residues.

The chain couples TRBV7-9 to TRBJ1-3, with D perhaps matching TRBD1 (6 bases). Trimming took off 2 bases at V and 4 bases at J, with 15 bases between the two ends. CDR3 size: 16 residues. Germline CDR1 SEHNR, CDR2 FQNEAQ (reference sequence). In nucleotides, the CDR3 is TGTGCCAGCAGCTTATCAACGGGGGCGGTGGGAAACACCATATATTTT. The encoded protein is CASSLSTGAVGNTIYF.

The rearrangement joins TRBV4-1 to TRBJ2-1; no firm D call. CDR1 MGHRA and CDR2 YSYEKL come from the germline V gene. V was trimmed by 0 bases and J by 8 bases, leaving 11 bases between them. The CDR3 is 14 residues long. The CDR3 DNA sequence: TGCGCCAGCAGCCAAGATTCGATTTGGGATGAGCAGTTCTTC. It specifies CASSQDSIWDEQFF.

The chain links TRBV19 to TRBJ2-3; the D is unclear. The CDR3 is 14 amino acids. V dropped 6 bases and J dropped 2 bases, with 12 bases sitting between them. Germline values: CDR1 LNHDA, CDR2 SQIVND (reference sequence). As DNA, the CDR3 is TGTGCCAGTAGGGCTCAAGTCCTCACAGATACGCAGTATTTT. This translates into CASRAQVLTDTQYF.

This clone was picked up one time. V gene TRBV6-5 combines with J gene TRBJ1-4, with D tentatively TRBD1 (5 bases). Per germline, CDR1 MNHEY and CDR2 SVGAGI. The CDR3 is made up of 14 amino acids. V was cut by 4 bases and J by 6 bases, with 12 bases left in between. CDR3 nucleotide sequence: TGTGCCAGCAGTTCCATGGGGGGTTATGAAAAACTGTTTTTT. Residues: CASSSMGGYEKLFF.

The chain joins TRBV4-1 to TRBJ2-2; D not resolved. Trimming shortened V by 4 bases and J by 0 bases, and 9 bases separated the two germline ends. The germline V gene encodes CDR1 MGHRA and CDR2 YSYEKL. The CDR3 sequence is 15 residues long. The CDR3 spells CASSPRNTNTGELFF. DNA of the CDR3: TGCGCCAGCAGCCCCCGGAACACGAACACCGGGGAGCTGTTTTTT.

This sequence joins TRBV21-1 and TRBJ2-7; TRBD2 was called by the table and not checked on the DNA. TRBV21-1 is tagged as a pseudogene. The length of the CDR3 is 14 residues. CDR3 bases: TGTGCCAGCAGCAAAGCGCCGGGGGGTTGGGAGCAGTACTTC. It yields the protein CASSKAPGGWEQYF.

The chain joins TRBV5-5 to TRBJ1-2; D ambiguous. This CDR3 is 15 amino acids long. Germline loops: CDR1 SGHKS, CDR2 YYEKEE (reference sequence). Trimming took off 2 bases at V and 2 bases at J, with 13 bases between the two ends. The CDR3 DNA sequence: TGTGCCAGCAGCTTATACAGCCTCCTAAACTATGGCTACACCTTC. It is translated as CASSLYSLLNYGYTF.

The V and J genes are TRBV7-9 and TRBJ1-4; D not certain. The CDR3 has 16 amino acids. Germline loops: CDR1 SEHNR, CDR2 FQNEAQ (reference sequence). The ends were cut back, 0 bases at V and 6 bases at J, with 14 bases in the middle. The chain's CDR3 is CASSLALAGLDEKLFF. CDR3 DNA sequence: TGTGCCAGCAGCTTAGCGCTGGCGGGATTAGATGAAAAACTGTTTTTT.

The chain couples TRBV4-1 to TRBJ2-7; maybe TRBD1 (6 bases). Trimming cost V 0 bases and J 2 bases, with 17 bases left between them. Germline CDR1 is MGHRA and CDR2 is YSYEKL. CDR3 length equals 17 residues. CDR3: CASSQDRVRGLTYEQYF. The CDR3 region has the DNA TGCGCCAGCAGCCAAGACCGGGTCAGGGGCCTGACCTACGAGCAGTACTTC.

The chain has TRBV6-5 and TRBJ2-3; D could derive from TRBD1 or TRBD2 (5 bases each). The CDR3 is made up of 16 amino acids. Germline values: CDR1 MNHEY, CDR2 SVGAGI. The V end was cut by 4 bases, the J end by 0 bases, with 14 bases between. The CDR3 nucleotides are TGTGCCAGCAGTTCAAACTGGGACCGAAGCACAGATACGCAGTATTTT. Amino acids: CASSSNWDRSTDTQYF.

This clone was counted a single time. This rearrangement joins TRBV14 to TRBJ2-7, with 11 bases fitting TRBD1. V shed 4 bases and J 4 bases; nucleotides not matched to a gene: 0. Per germline, CDR1 SGHDN and CDR2 FVKESK. The CDR3 is 13 residues long. The CDR3 DNA follows: TGTGCCAGCAGCCGGGACAGGGGGTACGAGCAGTACTTC. This translates into CASSRDRGYEQYF.